Listed below are T cell receptor beta chains from one sample, sequenced in a study of blood T cell repertoires in COVID-19. TCRdb keeps only in-frame clones here, not all; method: immunoSEQ multiplex PCR. Of 150,000 to 200,000 clones listed, about 70% are singletons. The sequenced sample was peripheral blood. The origin of the receptors is a woman aged 50 to 60 with active or convalescent COVID-19. The CDR3 runs from the conserved cysteine through the conserved F or W. Each record gives: V gene, D gene, J gene, clone size, CDR3 protein, CDR3 DNA. D genes are given only for firm matches. The size of a clone is reported for some rows only, either as once, few or many, or as a class for expanded clones.

TRBV7-9	.	TRBJ1-1	.	CASSLVPPDTEAFF	TGTGCCAGCAGCTTAGTCCCCCCTGACACTGAAGCTTTCTTT
TRBV5-1	.	TRBJ1-1	.	CASRPNTRRANTEAFF	TGCGCCAGCAGGCCAAACACTCGCAGGGCGAACACTGAAGCTTTCTTT
TRBV7-3	TRBD2	TRBJ2-3	once	CASSLVGGITDTQYF	TGTGCCAGCAGCTTAGTGGGAGGGATCACAGATACGCAGTATTTT
TRBV7-9	.	TRBJ1-1	.	CASSRELVSRTEAFF	TGTGCCAGCAGTCGGGAGTTGGTGAGCAGGACTGAAGCTTTCTTT
TRBV6-1	.	TRBJ1-6	.	CASSEGGNGQRNSPLHF	TGTGCCAGCAGTGAAGGAGGGAATGGACAGCGCAATTCACCCCTCCACTTT
TRBV19	.	TRBJ2-1	.	CASSITQGSYNEQFF	TGTGCCAGTAGTATAACCCAGGGGTCCTACAATGAGCAGTTCTTC
TRBV30	.	TRBJ2-3	.	CAWSRTDTQYF	TGTGCCTGGAGCAGAACAGATACGCAGTATTTT
TRBV19	.	TRBJ2-5	.	CASSMVREETQYF	TGTGCCAGTAGTATGGTTCGGGAAGAGACCCAGTACTTC
TRBV3-1/TRBV3-2	.	TRBJ1-2	.	CASSRTVDGYTF	TGTGCCAGCAGCCGGACAGTTGATGGCTACACCTTC
TRBV10-3	.	TRBJ1-4	.	CAISVTAEGEKLFF	TGTGCCATCAGTGTAACAGCCGAGGGTGAAAAACTGTTTTTT
TRBV28	.	TRBJ2-3	once	CASSFPRGLATDTQYF	TGTGCCAGCAGTTTTCCCCGTGGGTTAGCGACAGATACGCAGTATTTT
TRBV11-3	TRBD1	TRBJ1-1	.	CASSLGQGADTEAFF	TGTGCCAGCAGCTTAGGTCAGGGGGCGGACACTGAAGCTTTCTTT
TRBV4-2	.	TRBJ1-3	.	CASSQDPNSGNTIYF	TGTGCCAGCAGCCAAGATCCAAACTCTGGAAACACCATATATTTT
TRBV29-1	TRBD2	TRBJ2-3	.	CSVDASGSSDTQYF	TGCAGCGTTGACGCTAGCGGGTCATCGGATACGCAGTATTTT
TRBV5-8	.	TRBJ1-4	.	CASSLEGATNEKLFF	TGTGCCAGCAGCTTGGAAGGGGCTACTAATGAAAAACTGTTTTTT